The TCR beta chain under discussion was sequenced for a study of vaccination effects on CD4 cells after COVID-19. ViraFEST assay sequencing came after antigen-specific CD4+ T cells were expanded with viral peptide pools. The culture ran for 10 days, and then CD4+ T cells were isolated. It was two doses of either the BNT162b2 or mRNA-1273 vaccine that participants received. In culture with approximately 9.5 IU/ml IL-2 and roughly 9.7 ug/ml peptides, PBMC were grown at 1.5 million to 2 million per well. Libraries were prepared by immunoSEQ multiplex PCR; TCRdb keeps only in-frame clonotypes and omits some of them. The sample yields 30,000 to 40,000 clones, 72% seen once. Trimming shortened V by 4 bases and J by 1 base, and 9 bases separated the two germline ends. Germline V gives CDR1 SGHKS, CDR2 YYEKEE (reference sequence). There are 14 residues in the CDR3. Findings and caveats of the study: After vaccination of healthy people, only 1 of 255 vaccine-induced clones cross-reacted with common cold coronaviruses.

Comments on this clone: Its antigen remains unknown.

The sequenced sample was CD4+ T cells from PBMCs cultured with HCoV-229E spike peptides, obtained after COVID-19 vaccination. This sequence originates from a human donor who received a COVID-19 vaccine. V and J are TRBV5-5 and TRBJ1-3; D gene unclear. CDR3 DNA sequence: TGTGCCAGCAGCACTTGGGGATCTGGAAACACCATATATTTT. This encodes CASSTWGSGNTIYF.